One sample yielded the 2 T cell receptor beta chains listed below, sequenced in a study of neurological immune-mediated disorders. Specified time point: longitudinal time-point 2. From the 5' RACE reads, TCRdb called clonotypes with MiXCR, one entry per CDR3 protein. The sample contains about 80,000 distinct CDR3 sequences, 5.8% of which appear only once. Sequenced input: PBMCs. All receptors derive from a woman aged 55-75 years with multiple sclerosis.

This clonotype showed up many times. The chain employs TRBV7-2 and TRBJ2-2, with D possibly being TRBD1 (6 bases). The CDR3 is 17 residues long. In germline, CDR1 is SGHTA, CDR2 FQGNSA. Trimming took off 1 base at V and 5 bases at J, with 17 bases between the two ends. The CDR3 sequence: CASSLVPSTGRTGELFF. In DNA, the CDR3 is TGTGCCAGCAGCTTAGTCCCCTCAACAGGGAGAACCGGGGAGCTGTTTTTT. Using reference TRBV7-2 and TRBJ2-2 for the parts outside the CDR3, the full variable domain is GAGVSQSPSNKVTEKGKDVELRCDPISGHTALYWYRQSLGQGLEFLIYFQGNSAPDKSGLPSDRFSAERTGGSVSTLTIQRTQQEDSAVYLCASSLVPSTGRTGELFFGEGSRLTVL.

This clonotype was picked up many times. V usage is TRBV29-1 and J usage is TRBJ2-3; 9 nucleotides agree with TRBD2. This CDR3 spans 13 amino acids. V was pared by 7 bases and J by 6 bases, with 8 bases of the junction left unmatched. Germline V CDR1 and CDR2: SQVTM, ANQGSEA. The CDR3 DNA reads TGCAGCGCTCGCGGGGGGGCCGTTGATACGCAGTATTTT. Translated: CSARGGAVDTQYF.